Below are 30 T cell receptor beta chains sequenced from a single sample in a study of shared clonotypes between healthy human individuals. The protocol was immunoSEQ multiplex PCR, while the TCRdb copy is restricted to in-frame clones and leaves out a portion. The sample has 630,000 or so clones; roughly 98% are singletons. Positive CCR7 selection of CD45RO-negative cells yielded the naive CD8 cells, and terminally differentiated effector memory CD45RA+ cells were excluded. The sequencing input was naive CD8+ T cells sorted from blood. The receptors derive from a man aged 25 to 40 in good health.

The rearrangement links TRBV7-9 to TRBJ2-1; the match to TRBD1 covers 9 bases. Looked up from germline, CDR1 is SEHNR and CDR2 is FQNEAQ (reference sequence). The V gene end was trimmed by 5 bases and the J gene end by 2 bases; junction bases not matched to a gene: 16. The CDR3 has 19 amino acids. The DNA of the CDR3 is TGTGCCAGCAGCCCTTCAAACAACGACGGGACAGGGACCTACAATGAGCAGTTCTTC. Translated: CASSPSNNDGTGTYNEQFF.

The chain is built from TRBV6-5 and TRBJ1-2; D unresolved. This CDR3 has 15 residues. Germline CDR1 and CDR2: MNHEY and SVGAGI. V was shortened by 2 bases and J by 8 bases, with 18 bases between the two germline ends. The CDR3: CASSYLAAGDWGYTF. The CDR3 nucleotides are TGTGCCAGCAGTTACCTGGCTGCCGGGGATTGGGGCTACACCTTC.

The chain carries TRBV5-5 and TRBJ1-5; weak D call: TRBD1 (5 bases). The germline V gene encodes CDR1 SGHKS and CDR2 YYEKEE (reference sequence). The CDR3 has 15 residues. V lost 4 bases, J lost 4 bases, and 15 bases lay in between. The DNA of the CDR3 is TGTGCCAGCAGCCCCTATACGACAGCTAATCAGCCCCAGCATTTT. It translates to CASSPYTTANQPQHF.

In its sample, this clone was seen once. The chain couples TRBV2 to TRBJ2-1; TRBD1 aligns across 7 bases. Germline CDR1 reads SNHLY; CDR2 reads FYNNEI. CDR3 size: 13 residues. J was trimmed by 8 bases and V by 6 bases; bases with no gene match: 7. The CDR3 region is CASRERTGDEQFF. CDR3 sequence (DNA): TGTGCCAGCAGGGAGCGAACAGGGGATGAGCAGTTCTTC.

CDR3 sequence (DNA): TGTGCCAGCTCAAGAGAGCGGGATTCCTACAATGAGCAGTTCTTC. Translating gives CASSRERDSYNEQFF. The chain uses TRBV18 and TRBJ2-1; 7 positions match TRBD2. Losses at the gene ends were 5 bases for V and 1 base for J; bases not matched to a gene: 5. The germline gives CDR1 KGHSH, CDR2 LQKENI. The CDR3 totals 15 residues.

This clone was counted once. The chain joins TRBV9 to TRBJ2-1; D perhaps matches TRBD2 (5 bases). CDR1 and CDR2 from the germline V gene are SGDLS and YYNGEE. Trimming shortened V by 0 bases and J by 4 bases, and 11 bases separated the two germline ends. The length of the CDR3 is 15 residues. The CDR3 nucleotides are TGTGCCAGCAGCGTAGCCAGAGGGAATTACAATGAGCAGTTCTTC. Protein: CASSVARGNYNEQFF.

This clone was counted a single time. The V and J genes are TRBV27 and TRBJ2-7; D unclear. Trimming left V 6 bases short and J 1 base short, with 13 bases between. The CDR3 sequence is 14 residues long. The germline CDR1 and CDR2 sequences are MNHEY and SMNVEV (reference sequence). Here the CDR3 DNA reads TGTGCCAGCAGCCCTCTCCGAGGTTCCTACGAGCAGTACTTC. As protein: CASSPLRGSYEQYF.

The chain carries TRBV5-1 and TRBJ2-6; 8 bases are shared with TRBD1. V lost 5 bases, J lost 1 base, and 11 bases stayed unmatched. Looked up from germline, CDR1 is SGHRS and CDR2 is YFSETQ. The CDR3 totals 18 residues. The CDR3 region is CASRGIPGQVSGANVLTF. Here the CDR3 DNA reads TGCGCCAGCAGAGGGATACCGGGACAGGTTTCTGGGGCCAACGTCCTGACTTTC.

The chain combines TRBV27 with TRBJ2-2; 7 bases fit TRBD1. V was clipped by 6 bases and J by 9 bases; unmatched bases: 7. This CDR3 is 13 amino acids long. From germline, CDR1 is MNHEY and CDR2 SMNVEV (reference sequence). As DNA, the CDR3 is TGTGCCAGCAGCCCAGGGGGAAGCTGGGAGCTGTTTTTT. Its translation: CASSPGGSWELFF.

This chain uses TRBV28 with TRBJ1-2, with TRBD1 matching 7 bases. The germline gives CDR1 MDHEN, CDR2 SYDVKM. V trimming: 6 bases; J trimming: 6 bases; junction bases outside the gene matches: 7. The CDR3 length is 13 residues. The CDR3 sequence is CASRPYTGDGYTF. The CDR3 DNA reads TGTGCCAGCAGACCCTATACAGGGGATGGCTACACCTTC.

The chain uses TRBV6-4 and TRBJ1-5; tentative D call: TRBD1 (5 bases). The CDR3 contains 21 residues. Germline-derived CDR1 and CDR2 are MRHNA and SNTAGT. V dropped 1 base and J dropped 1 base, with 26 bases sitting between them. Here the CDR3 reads CASSDFSSALGTPLSNQPQHF. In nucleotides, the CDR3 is TGTGCCAGCAGTGACTTTTCTAGTGCGCTAGGGACCCCCTTGAGCAATCAGCCCCAGCATTTT.

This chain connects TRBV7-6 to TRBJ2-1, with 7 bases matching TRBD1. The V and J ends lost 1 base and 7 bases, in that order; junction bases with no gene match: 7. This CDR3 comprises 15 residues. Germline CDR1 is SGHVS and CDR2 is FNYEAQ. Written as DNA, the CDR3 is TGTGCCAGCAGCTTAGTTTCAGGGGGAAGAAATGAGCAGTTCTTC. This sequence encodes CASSLVSGGRNEQFF.

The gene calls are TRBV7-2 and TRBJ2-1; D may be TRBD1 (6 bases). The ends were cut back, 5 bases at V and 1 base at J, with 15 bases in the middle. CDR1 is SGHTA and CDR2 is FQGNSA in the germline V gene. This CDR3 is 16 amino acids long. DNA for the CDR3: TGTGCCAGCAGCCCACCGACAGGCTTATCCTACAATGAGCAGTTCTTC. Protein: CASSPPTGLSYNEQFF. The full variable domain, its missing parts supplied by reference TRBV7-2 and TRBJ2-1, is GAGVSQSPSNKVTEKGKDVELRCDPISGHTALYWYRQSLGQGLEFLIYFQGNSAPDKSGLPSDRFSAERTGGSVSTLTIQRTQQEDSAVYLCASSPPTGLSYNEQFFGPGTRLTVL.

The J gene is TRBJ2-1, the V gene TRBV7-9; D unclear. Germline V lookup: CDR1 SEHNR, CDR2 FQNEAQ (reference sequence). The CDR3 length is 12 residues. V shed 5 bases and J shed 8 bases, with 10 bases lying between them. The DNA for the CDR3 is TGTGCCAGCAGCCAGCTGGTGGATGAGCAGTTCTTC. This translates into CASSQLVDEQFF.

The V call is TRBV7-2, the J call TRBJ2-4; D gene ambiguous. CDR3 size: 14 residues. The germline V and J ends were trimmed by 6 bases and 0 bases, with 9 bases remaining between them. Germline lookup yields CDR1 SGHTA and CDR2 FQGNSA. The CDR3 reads CASREGVAKNIQYF. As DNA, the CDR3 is TGTGCCAGCAGGGAAGGCGTAGCCAAAAACATTCAGTACTTC.

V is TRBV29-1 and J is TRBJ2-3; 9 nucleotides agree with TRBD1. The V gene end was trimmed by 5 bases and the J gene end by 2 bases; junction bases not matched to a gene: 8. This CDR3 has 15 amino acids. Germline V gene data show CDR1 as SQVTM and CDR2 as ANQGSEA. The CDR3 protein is CSVLRQGEYTDTQYF. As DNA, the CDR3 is TGCAGCGTTTTAAGACAGGGGGAATACACAGATACGCAGTATTTT.

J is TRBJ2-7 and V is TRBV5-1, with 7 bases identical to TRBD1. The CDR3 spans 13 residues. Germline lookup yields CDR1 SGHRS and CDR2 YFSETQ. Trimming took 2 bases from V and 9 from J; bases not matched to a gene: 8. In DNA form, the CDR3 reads TGCGCCAGCAGCTTCGGGACAGATAAAGGGCAGTACTTC. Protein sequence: CASSFGTDKGQYF.

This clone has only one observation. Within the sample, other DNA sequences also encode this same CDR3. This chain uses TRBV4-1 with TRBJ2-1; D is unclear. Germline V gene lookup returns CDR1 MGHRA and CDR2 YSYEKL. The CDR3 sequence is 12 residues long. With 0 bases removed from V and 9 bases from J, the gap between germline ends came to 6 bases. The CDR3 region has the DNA TGCGCCAGCAGCCAAGATCGGACTGAGCAGTTCTTC. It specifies CASSQDRTEQFF.

CDR3 sequence reads: CASFSSGSYEQYF. CDR3 in DNA: TGTGCCAGCTTCTCAAGCGGGAGTTACGAGCAGTACTTC. The chain combines TRBV5-4 with TRBJ2-7; TRBD2 matches at 8 bases. CDR3 size: 13 residues. The germline CDR1 and CDR2 sequences are SGHNT and YYREEE (reference sequence). V was clipped by 7 bases and J by 4 bases; unmatched bases: 7.

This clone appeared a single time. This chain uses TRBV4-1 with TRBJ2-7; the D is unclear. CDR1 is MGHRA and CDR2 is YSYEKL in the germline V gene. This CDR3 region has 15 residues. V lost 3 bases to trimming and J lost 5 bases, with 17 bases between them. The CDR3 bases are TGCGCCAGCAGCCAGAGACCCACCCCCCCCCACGAGCAGTACTTC. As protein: CASSQRPTPPHEQYF.

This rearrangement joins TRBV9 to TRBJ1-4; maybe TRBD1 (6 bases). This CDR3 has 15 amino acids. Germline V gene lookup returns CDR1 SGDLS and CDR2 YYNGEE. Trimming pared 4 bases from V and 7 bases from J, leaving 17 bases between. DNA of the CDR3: TGTGCCAGCAGCAAGGGTGGGGGGCGCGGTGAAAAACTGTTTTTT. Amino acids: CASSKGGGRGEKLFF.

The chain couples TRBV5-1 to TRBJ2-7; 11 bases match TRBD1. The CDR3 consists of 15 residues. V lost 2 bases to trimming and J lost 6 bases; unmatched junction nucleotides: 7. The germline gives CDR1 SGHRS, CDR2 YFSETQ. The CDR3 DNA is TGCGCCAGCAGCTTCGGGACAGGGGGACCCTCCGAGCAGTACTTC. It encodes CASSFGTGGPSEQYF.

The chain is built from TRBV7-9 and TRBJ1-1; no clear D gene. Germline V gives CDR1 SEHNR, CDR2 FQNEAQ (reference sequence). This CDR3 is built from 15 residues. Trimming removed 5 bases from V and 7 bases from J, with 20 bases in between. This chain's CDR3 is CASSLPLGLALEAFF. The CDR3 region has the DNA TGTGCCAGCAGCCTCCCGCTGGGATTGGCTCTTGAAGCTTTCTTT.

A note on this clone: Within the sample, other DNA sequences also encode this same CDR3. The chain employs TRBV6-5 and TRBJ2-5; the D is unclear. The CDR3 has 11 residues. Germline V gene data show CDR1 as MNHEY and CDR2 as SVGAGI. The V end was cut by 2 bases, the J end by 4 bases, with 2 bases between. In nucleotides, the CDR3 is TGTGCCAGCAGTTACGGAGAGACCCAGTACTTC. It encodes CASSYGETQYF.

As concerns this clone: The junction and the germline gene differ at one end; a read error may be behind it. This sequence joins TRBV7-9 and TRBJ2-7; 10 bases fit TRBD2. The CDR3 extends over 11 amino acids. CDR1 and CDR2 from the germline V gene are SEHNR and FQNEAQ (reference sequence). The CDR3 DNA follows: TGTGCCAGCAGCTCTGGGACTAGCGTCTCCTTC. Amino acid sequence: CASSSGTSVSF.

The CDR3 sequence: CASSQAAGDSTDTQYF. CDR3 DNA sequence: TGCGCCAGCAGTCAGGCAGCGGGAGATTCGACAGATACGCAGTATTTT. This chain connects TRBV23-1 to TRBJ2-3, with TRBD2 matching 8 bases. TRBV23-1 is given ORF status, its function remaining uncertain. The CDR3 has 16 amino acids. Trimming cost V 3 bases and J 3 bases; bases outside gene matches: 8.

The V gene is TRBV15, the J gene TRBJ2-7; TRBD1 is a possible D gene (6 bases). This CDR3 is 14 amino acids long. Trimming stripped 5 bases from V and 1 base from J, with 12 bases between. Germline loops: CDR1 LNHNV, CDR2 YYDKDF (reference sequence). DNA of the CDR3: TGTGCCACCAGCCTGGACAGCCTATCCTACGAGCAGTACTTC. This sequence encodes CATSLDSLSYEQYF. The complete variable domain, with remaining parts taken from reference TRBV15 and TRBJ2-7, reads DAMVIQNPRYQVTQFGKPVTLSCSQTLNHNVMYWYQQKSSQAPKLLFHYYDKDFNNEADTPDNFQSRRPNTSFCFLDIRSPGLGDTAMYLCATSLDSLSYEQYFGPGTRLTVT.

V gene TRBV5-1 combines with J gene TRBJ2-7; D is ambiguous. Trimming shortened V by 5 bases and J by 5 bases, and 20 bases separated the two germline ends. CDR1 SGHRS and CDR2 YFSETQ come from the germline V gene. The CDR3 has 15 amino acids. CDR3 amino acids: CASRDGLIGSDEQYF. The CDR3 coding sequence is TGCGCCAGCAGGGATGGCCTAATCGGTTCAGACGAGCAGTACTTC.

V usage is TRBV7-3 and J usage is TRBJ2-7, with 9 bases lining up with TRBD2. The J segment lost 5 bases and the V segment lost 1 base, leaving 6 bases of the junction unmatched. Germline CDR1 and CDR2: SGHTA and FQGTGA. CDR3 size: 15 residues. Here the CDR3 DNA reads TGTGCCAGCAGCTTAATCGCTAGCGGGATAGACGAGCAGTACTTC. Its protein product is CASSLIASGIDEQYF.

CDR3 in DNA: TGTGCCTGGACGTCCGGGGTGGGGGCCGGAGAAAAACTGTTTTTT. Protein sequence: CAWTSGVGAGEKLFF. V and J are TRBV30 and TRBJ1-4, with D possibly being TRBD1 (6 bases). V was clipped by 4 bases and J by 8 bases, with 20 bases between them. Germline assignment: CDR1 GTSNPN and CDR2 SVGIG (reference sequence). This CDR3 has 15 amino acids.